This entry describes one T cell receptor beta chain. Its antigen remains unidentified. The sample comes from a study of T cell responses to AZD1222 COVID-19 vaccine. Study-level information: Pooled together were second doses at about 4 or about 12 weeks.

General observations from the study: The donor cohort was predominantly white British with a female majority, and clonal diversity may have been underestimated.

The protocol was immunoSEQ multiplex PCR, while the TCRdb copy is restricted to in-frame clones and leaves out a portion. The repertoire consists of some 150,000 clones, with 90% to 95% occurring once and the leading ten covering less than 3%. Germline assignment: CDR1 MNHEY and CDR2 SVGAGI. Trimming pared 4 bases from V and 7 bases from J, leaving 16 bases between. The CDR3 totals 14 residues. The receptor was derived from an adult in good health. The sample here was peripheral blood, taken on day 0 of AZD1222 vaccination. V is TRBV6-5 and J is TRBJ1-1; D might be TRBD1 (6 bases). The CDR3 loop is CASSFRRDTFEAFF. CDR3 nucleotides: TGTGCCAGCAGTTTTCGCCGGGACACCTTTGAAGCTTTCTTT.